A single sample is the source of the 21 T cell receptor beta chains below, sequenced in a study of T cell clonality in common variable immunodeficiency. Clones were sequenced by immunoSEQ multiplex PCR, and TCRdb holds only the in-frame ones, with some missing. Observed in the sample are about 26,000 clones, none of them singletons. Study-wide points: Fewer deletions and N-nucleotide insertions were reportedly seen in common variable immunodeficiency TCR beta sequences.

These receptors have no known antigen. The sequenced sample was peripheral blood mononuclear cells. The receptors here all came from a human donor with common variable immunodeficiency.

At least ten counts were recorded for this clone. The CDR3 end is not reached by the read, which stops 3 residues before it; the germline J gene fills it in. This sequence joins TRBV3-1 (or the pseudogene TRBV3-2) and TRBJ1-1; no definite D call. From germline, CDR1 is LGHDT and CDR2 YNNKEL (reference sequence). Deletions cut 4 bases from V and 1 base from J, with 10 bases between. CDR3 length: 14 amino acids. The CDR3: CASSPLPGNTEAFF. Incomplete CDR3 DNA: TGTGCCAGCAGCCCTCTCCCGGGGAACACTGAA.

The table lists this clone with many counts. The read terminates 3 residues before the CDR3 end, so the remaining end is supplied by the germline J gene. The genes are TRBV20-1 and TRBJ1-1; D remains ambiguous. The CDR3 spans 14 residues. From germline, CDR1 is DFQATT and CDR2 SNEGSKA (reference sequence). V was clipped by 0 bases and J by 0 bases, with 8 bases between them. The sequenced CDR3 bases are TGCAGTGCTAGAGATAACGGTATGAACACTGAA. Amino acids: CSARDNGMNTE. The entire CDR3 is CSARDNGMNTEAFF.

With respect to this clone: The read is 3 residues too short to cover the CDR3 end, so that end is filled in from the germline J gene. The rearrangement links TRBV7-2 to TRBJ2-7; a possible D gene is TRBD1 (6 bases). V was cut by 2 bases and J by 2 bases, with 13 bases left in between. Germline-derived CDR1 and CDR2 are SGHTA and FQGNSA. The CDR3 has 15 residues. Partial CDR3 DNA: TGTGCCAGCAGCTTAATTACAGGGAATACCTACGAG. This codes for CASSLITGNTYE. In full, the CDR3 reads CASSLITGNTYEQYF.

This clone has ten or more counts. The sequenced part of the CDR3 DNA is TGTGCCAGCAGCCCTCACGGACAGGGGGAGGAG. It translates to CASSPHGQGEE. The CDR3 as a whole reads CASSPHGQGEELFF. V and J are TRBV7-9 and TRBJ2-2, with 10 bases identical to TRBD1. The read comes to an end 3 residues before the CDR3 does, leaving the germline J gene to fill in the end. The V and J ends lost 5 bases and 10 bases, in that order; junction bases with no gene match: 7. The CDR3 contains 14 residues. The germline CDR1 and CDR2 sequences are SEHNR and FQNEAQ (reference sequence).

This clone was seen at least ten times. The observed sequence ends 3 residues before the CDR3 terminus, with the missing tail filled in from the germline J gene. This sequence joins TRBV5-5 and TRBJ1-1; perhaps TRBD1 as D (5 bases). Germline V CDR1 and CDR2: SGHKS, YYEKEE (reference sequence). Trimming cost V 2 bases and J 3 bases, with 11 bases left between them. The CDR3 length is 14 residues. The chain's CDR3 is CASSLGAGDTEAFF. CDR3 DNA (partial): TGTGCCAGCAGCTTAGGGGCCGGAGACACTGAA.

A note on this clone: The read falls 3 residues short of the CDR3 end, and the missing part is taken from the germline J gene. The rearrangement links TRBV2 to TRBJ1-3, with TRBD1 identical over 8 bases. Losses at the gene ends were 4 bases for V and 6 bases for J; bases not matched to a gene: 11. Germline V gives CDR1 SNHLY, CDR2 FYNNEI. The CDR3 runs 16 residues. The CDR3 loop reads CASSGRNRDRKNTIYF. The sequenced part of the CDR3 DNA is TGTGCCAGCAGTGGGAGGAACCGGGACAGGAAAAACACC.

Notes on this clone: A junction boundary mismatches the germline segment, possibly from a read error. The read is 3 residues too short to cover the CDR3 end, so that end is filled in from the germline J gene. The rearrangement joins TRBV18 to TRBJ1-5; 10 positions match TRBD1. This CDR3 comprises 16 residues. The germline CDR1 and CDR2 sequences are KGHSH and LQKENI. The CDR3 DNA, read in part, is TGTGCCAGCTCACCGGGACAGGGGATGAGCAAGCAGCCC. Its translation is CASSPGQGMSKQP. The complete CDR3 reads CASSPGQGMSKQPQHF.

The sequenced part of the CDR3 DNA is TGTGCCAGCAGTACGCGGGAGACCAAGCCAGATACG. Its protein is CASSTRETKPDT. The entire CDR3 sequence reads CASSTRETKPDTQYF. V gene TRBV6-2 or TRBV6-3 combines with J gene TRBJ2-3, with 7 bases identical to TRBD2. The CDR3 end is not reached by the read, which stops 3 residues before it; the germline J gene fills it in. Germline loops: CDR1 MNHEY, CDR2 SVGEGT. CDR3 size: 15 residues. V trimming: 5 bases; J trimming: 4 bases; junction bases outside the gene matches: 9.

This clone was picked up many times. Read data end 3 residues before the CDR3 end; the end is taken from the germline J gene. The rearrangement uses TRBV6-2 or TRBV6-3 and TRBJ1-2; D not resolved. The germline V gene encodes CDR1 MNHEY and CDR2 SVGEGT. The CDR3 is 15 amino acids. V lost 2 bases and J 4 bases, leaving 14 bases between the germline ends. CDR3: CASSYLAPTSYGYTF. The covered CDR3 bases are TGTGCCAGCAGTTACCTGGCACCTACTAGCTATGGC.

In the case of this clone: With the read ending 3 residues before the CDR3 end, the germline J gene is used to fill in that end. The V gene is TRBV5-5, the J gene TRBJ1-2; 7 bases agree with TRBD1. The trim removed 3 bases at V and 6 bases at J, leaving 11 bases unmatched. In germline, CDR1 is SGHKS, CDR2 YYEKEE (reference sequence). CDR3 length: 15 residues. CDR3 amino acids: CASSSIPRGNDGYTF. Incomplete CDR3 DNA: TGTGCCAGCAGCTCTATACCCAGGGGGAATGATGGC.

This clone was seen repeatedly, ten times or more. Read coverage stops 3 residues before the CDR3 terminus; the germline J gene supplies the remainder. This sequence joins TRBV7-9 and TRBJ2-1; tentatively, D is TRBD2 (6 bases). The germline V gene encodes CDR1 SEHNR and CDR2 FQNEAQ (reference sequence). With 5 bases removed from V and 0 bases from J, the gap between germline ends came to 11 bases. There are 15 residues in the CDR3. Incomplete CDR3 DNA: TGTGCCAGCAGCCCGCGGCGGGGCTCCTACAATGAG. Amino acid sequence: CASSPRRGSYNE. The entire CDR3 is CASSPRRGSYNEQFF.

This clone was seen ten or more times. The read falls 3 residues short of the CDR3 end, and the missing part is taken from the germline J gene. The rearrangement links TRBV20-1 to TRBJ1-1; TRBD1 matches at 9 bases. V lost 6 bases and J lost 7; bases outside the gene matches: 12. Germline assignment: CDR1 DFQATT and CDR2 SNEGSKA (reference sequence). CDR3 size: 14 residues. CDR3 in amino acids: CSAVRPTGGSEAFF. CDR3 DNA, as far as it was read: TGCAGTGCGGTCAGACCAACAGGGGGCAGTGAA.

This clone was seen only a few times. The sequence runs out 3 residues before the end of the CDR3; the remainder is reconstructed from the germline J gene. V gene TRBV2 combines with J gene TRBJ2-2, with TRBD2 matching over 8 bases. The CDR3 spans 15 residues. V lost 7 bases, J lost 2 bases, and 6 bases stayed unmatched. Germline V lookup: CDR1 SNHLY, CDR2 FYNNEI. The sequenced CDR3 bases are TGTGCCAGCAATCTAGGACTAGCTAACACCGGGGAG. Amino acid sequence: CASNLGLANTGE. The full CDR3 protein is CASNLGLANTGELFF. The variable domain in full, completed from reference TRBV2 and TRBJ2-2, reads EPEVTQTPSHQVTQMGQEVILRCVPISNHLYFYWYRQILGQKVEFLVSFYNNEISEKSEIFDDQFSVERPDGSNFTLKIRSTKLEDSAMYFCASNLGLANTGELFFGEGSRLTVL.

Regarding this clone: The read halts 3 residues ahead of the CDR3 end, with the missing end drawn from the germline J gene. This chain joins TRBV18 and TRBJ2-3; 11 bases line up with TRBD2. V was pared by 3 bases and J by 3 bases, with 5 bases of the junction left unmatched. Germline-derived CDR1 and CDR2 are KGHSH and LQKENI. This CDR3 region has 16 residues. This CDR3 reads CASSPITSGRTDTQYF. The sequenced part of the CDR3 DNA is TGTGCCAGCTCACCTATTACTAGCGGGAGAACAGATACG. Complete variable domain (other parts from reference TRBV18 and TRBJ2-3): NAGVMQNPRHLVRRRGQEARLRCSPMKGHSHVYWYRQLPEEGLKFMVYLQKENIIDESGMPKERFSAEFPKEGPSILRIQQVVRGDSAAYFCASSPITSGRTDTQYFGPGTRLTVL.

This clone was observed many times. Read coverage stops 3 residues before the CDR3 terminus; the germline J gene supplies the remainder. The gene calls are TRBV5-6 and TRBJ2-7; tentatively, D is TRBD1 (5 bases). With 4 bases removed from V and 3 bases from J, the gap between germline ends came to 8 bases. Germline CDR1 SGHDT, CDR2 YYEEEE. The CDR3 extends over 12 amino acids. CDR3 DNA (partial): TGTGCCAGCAGCACAGGTTTCTACGAG. Translated: CASSTGFYE. The full CDR3 protein reads CASSTGFYEQYF.

This clone has ten or more counts. The CDR3 extends 3 residues past the end of the read, so its final part is completed from the germline J gene. V is TRBV14 and J is TRBJ2-3; 10 bases line up with TRBD2. CDR1 and CDR2 from the germline V gene are SGHDN and FVKESK. CDR3 length equals 16 residues. With 1 base clipped from V and 3 bases from J, the junction kept 4 bases outside the gene matches. CDR3 DNA, as far as it was read: TGTGCCAGCAGCCAAGTCCTAGCGGGGGCGACAGATACG. Its protein is CASSQVLAGATDT. The complete CDR3 reads CASSQVLAGATDTQYF.

With respect to this clone: The read ends 3 residues before the CDR3 terminus; that terminus is restored from the germline J gene. The genes are TRBV7-6 and TRBJ1-5, with D unclear. The germline CDR1 and CDR2 sequences are SGHVS and FNYEAQ. The ends were cut back, 0 bases at V and 2 bases at J, with 5 bases in the middle. The CDR3 is made up of 14 amino acids. CDR3 in amino acids: CASSLASGNQPQHF. CDR3 DNA (partial): TGTGCCAGCAGCTTAGCTTCGGGCAATCAGCCC. The full variable domain, its missing parts supplied by reference TRBV7-6 and TRBJ1-5, is GAGVSQSPRYKVTKRGQDVALRCDPISGHVSLYWYRQALGQGPEFLTYFNYEAQQDKSGLPNDRFSAERPEGSISTLTIQRTEQRDSAMYRCASSLASGNQPQHFGDGTRLSIL.

This clone was counted at least ten times. The DNA ends 3 residues before the CDR3 does, and the rest of the CDR3 is filled in from the germline J gene. This chain uses TRBV28 with TRBJ1-4; TRBD1 agrees at 7 bases. Germline V CDR1 and CDR2: MDHEN, SYDVKM. The CDR3 has 13 amino acids. Incomplete CDR3 DNA: TGTGCCAGCAGTTACGGGACAGCCGTCCAA. Translation: CASSYGTAVQ. The CDR3 reads in full as CASSYGTAVQLFF.

The table lists this clone with many counts. The read is 3 residues too short to cover the CDR3 end, so that end is filled in from the germline J gene. The V and J genes are TRBV20-1 and TRBJ2-5, with a weak D call TRBD2 (6 bases). CDR1 is DFQATT and CDR2 is SNEGSKA in the germline V gene (reference sequence). The CDR3 totals 17 residues. The V end lost 0 bases, the J end lost 1 base, and 18 bases lay between the germline ends. The CDR3 loop is CSARDRGWQSPQETQYF. Partial CDR3 DNA: TGCAGTGCTAGAGATCGGGGGTGGCAGTCCCCCCAAGAGACC.

This clone showed up many times. Sequencing ends 3 residues short of the CDR3 end; the germline J gene provides the rest. The chain links TRBV7-9 to TRBJ2-5; D ambiguous. CDR3 length equals 11 residues. V was trimmed by 6 bases and J by 4 bases, leaving 6 bases between them. Germline CDR1 is SEHNR and CDR2 is FQNEAQ (reference sequence). The DNA read from the CDR3 is TGTGCCAGCAGGGGCATAGAGACC. Amino acids: CASRGIET. The full CDR3 protein reads CASRGIETQYF. Supplemented by reference TRBV7-9 and TRBJ2-5, the full variable domain reads DTGVSQNPRHKITKRGQNVTFRCDPISEHNRLYWYRQTLGQGPEFLTYFQNEAQLEKSRLLSDRFSAERPKGSFSTLEIQRTEQGDSAMYLCASRGIETQYFGPGTRLLVL.

This clone has at least ten counts. The observed sequence ends 3 residues before the CDR3 terminus, with the missing tail filled in from the germline J gene. This chain uses TRBV5-1 with TRBJ2-3; possible D gene TRBD2, 6 bases. V was cut by 2 bases and J by 3 bases, with 13 bases left in between. Germline loops: CDR1 SGHRS, CDR2 YFSETQ. The CDR3 totals 15 residues. The sequenced part of the CDR3 DNA is TGCGCCAGCAGCTTCTCCGGGACTGTTACAGATACG. This gives the protein CASSFSGTVTDT. The CDR3 in its entirety is CASSFSGTVTDTQYF.